This T cell receptor (beta chain) was sequenced during a study of beta chain features in type 1 diabetes. After removal of 4 bases from V and 4 bases from J, the junction contained 4 bases not matched to a gene. This CDR3 comprises 13 residues. Germline-derived CDR1 and CDR2 are LNHNV and YYDKDF (reference sequence). Sequencing targeted expressed TCRB transcripts, as all isolated RNA had been reverse transcribed. Data came from immunoSEQ multiplex PCR; TCRdb stores just in-frame clones and leaves some out. The repertoire has hundreds of thousands of clones, 15% to 17% of them found once; the top ten carry approximately 0.087%.

The chain recombines TRBV15 with TRBJ2-7; 7 bases fit TRBD1. Specimen: naive CD4+ T cells from blood. The receptor was derived from a man younger than 30 in good health. CDR3 region: CATSINRGYEQYF. CDR3 in DNA: TGTGCCACCAGCATTAACAGGGGTTACGAGCAGTACTTC. Supplemented by reference TRBV15 and TRBJ2-7, the full variable domain reads DAMVIQNPRYQVTQFGKPVTLSCSQTLNHNVMYWYQQKSSQAPKLLFHYYDKDFNNEADTPDNFQSRRPNTSFCFLDIRSPGLGDTAMYLCATSINRGYEQYFGPGTRLTVT.